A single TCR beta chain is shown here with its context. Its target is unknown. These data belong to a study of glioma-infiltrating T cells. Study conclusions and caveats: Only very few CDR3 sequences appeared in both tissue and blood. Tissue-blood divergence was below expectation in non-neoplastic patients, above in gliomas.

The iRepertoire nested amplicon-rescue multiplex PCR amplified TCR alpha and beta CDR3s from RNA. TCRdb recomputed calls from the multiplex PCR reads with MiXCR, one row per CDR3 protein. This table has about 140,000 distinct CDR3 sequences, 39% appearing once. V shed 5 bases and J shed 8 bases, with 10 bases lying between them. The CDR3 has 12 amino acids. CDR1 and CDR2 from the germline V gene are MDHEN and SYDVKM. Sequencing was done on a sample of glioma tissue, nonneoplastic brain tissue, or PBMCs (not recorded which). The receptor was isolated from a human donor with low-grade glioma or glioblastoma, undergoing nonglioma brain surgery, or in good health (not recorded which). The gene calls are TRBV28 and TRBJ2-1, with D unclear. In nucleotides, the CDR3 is TGTGCCAGCAGTGAATTTTTCGATGAGCAGTTCTTC. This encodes CASSEFFDEQFF.